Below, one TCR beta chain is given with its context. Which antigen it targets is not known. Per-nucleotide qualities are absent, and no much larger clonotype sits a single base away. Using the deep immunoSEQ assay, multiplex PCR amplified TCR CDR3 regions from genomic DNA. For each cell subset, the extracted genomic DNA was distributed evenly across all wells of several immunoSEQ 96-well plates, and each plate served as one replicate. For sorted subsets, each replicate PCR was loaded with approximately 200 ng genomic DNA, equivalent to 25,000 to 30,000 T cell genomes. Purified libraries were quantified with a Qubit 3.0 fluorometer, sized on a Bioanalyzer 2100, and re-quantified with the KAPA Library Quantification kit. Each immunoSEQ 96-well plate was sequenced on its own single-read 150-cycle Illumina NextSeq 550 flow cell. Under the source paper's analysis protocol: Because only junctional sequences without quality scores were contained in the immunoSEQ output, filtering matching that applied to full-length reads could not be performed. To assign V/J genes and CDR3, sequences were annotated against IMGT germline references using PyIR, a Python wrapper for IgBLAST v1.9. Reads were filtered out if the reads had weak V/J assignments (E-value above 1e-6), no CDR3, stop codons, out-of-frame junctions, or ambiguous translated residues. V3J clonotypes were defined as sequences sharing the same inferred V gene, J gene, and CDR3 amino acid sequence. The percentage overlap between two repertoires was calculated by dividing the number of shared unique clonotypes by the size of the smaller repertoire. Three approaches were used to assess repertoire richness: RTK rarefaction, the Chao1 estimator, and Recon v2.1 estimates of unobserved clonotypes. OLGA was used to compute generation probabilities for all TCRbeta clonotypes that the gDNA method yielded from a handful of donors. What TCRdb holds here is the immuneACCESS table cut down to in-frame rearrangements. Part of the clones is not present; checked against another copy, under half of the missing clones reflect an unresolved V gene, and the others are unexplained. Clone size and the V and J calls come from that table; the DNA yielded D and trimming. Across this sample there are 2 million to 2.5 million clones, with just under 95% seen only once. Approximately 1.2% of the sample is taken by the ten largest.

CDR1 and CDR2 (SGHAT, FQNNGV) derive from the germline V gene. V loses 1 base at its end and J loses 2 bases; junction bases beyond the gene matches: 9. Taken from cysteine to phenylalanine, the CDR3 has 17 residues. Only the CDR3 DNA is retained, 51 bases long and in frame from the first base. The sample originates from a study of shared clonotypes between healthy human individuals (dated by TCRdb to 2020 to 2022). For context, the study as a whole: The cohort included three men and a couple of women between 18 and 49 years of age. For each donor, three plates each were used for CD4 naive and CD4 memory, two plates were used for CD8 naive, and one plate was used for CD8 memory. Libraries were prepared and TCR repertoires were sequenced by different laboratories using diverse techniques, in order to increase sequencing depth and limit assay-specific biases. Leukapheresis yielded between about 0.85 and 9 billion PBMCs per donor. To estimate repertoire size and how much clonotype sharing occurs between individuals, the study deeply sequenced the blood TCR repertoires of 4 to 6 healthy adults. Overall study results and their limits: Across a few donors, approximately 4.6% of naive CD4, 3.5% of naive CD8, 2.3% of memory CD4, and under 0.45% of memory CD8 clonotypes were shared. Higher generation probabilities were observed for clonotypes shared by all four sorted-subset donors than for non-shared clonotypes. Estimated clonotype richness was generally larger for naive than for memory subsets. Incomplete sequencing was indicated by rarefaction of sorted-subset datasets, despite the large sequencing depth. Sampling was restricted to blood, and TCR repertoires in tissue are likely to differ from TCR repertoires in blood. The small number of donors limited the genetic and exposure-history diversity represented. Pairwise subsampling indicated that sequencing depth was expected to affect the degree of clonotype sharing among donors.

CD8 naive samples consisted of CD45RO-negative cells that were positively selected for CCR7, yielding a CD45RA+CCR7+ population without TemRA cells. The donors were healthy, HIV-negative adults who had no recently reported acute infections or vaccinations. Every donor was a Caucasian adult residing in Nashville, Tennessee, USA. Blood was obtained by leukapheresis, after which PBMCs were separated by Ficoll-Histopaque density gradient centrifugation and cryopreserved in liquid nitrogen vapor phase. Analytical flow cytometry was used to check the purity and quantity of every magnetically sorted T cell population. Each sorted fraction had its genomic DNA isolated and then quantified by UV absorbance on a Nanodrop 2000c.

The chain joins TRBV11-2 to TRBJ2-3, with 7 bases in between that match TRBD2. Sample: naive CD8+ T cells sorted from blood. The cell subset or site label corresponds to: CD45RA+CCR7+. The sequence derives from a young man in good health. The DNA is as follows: TGTGCCAGCAGCTTAGGCCCAACTAGCGCCGTCACAGATACGCAGTATTTT. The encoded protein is CASSLGPTSAVTDTQYF.